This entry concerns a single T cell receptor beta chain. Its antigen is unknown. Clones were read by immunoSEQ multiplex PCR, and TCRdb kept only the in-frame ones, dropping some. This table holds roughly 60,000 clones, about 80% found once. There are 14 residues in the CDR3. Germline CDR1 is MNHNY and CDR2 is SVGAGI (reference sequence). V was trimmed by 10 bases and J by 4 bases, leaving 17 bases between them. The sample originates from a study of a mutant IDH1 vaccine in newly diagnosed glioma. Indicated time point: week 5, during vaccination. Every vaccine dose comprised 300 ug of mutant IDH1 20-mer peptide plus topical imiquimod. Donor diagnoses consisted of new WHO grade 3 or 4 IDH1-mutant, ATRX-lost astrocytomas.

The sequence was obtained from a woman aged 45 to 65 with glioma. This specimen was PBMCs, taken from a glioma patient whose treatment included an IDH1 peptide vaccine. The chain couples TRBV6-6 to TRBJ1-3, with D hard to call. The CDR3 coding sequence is TGTGCCACCGTTCGTACCTTGGGGGGAAACACCATATATTTT. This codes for CATVRTLGGNTIYF.